The next 3 T cell receptor beta chains were all read from a single sample in a study of OX40 agonist ivuxolimab in advanced cancers. TCRdb's copy holds only in-frame clones and misses some; the assay was immunoSEQ multiplex PCR. This sample has almost 80,000 clones; around 80% occur once, and the top ten carry around 0.44%. Sequencing used CD4+ or CD8+ T cells sorted from blood, obtained in a trial of the OX40 agonist ivuxolimab. These receptors were collected from an adult with an advanced solid tumor such as melanoma, head and neck, liver or kidney cancer.

The chain is built from TRBV7-2 and TRBJ1-2; D is ambiguous. CDR1 is SGHTA and CDR2 is FQGNSA in the germline V gene. This CDR3 has 15 residues. V dropped 0 bases and J dropped 5 bases, with 13 bases sitting between them. CDR3 region: CASSLAQYTDYGYTF. CDR3 nucleotide sequence: TGTGCCAGCAGCTTAGCGCAGTACACAGATTATGGCTACACCTTC.

The chain couples TRBV6-5 to TRBJ2-1, with TRBD2 as a possible D gene (5 bases). Per the germline V gene, CDR1 is MNHEY and CDR2 is SVGAGI. The CDR3 runs to 14 residues. V gave up 6 bases and J gave up 7 bases, with 16 bases separating them. CDR3 residues: CASSRDRGGNEQFF. CDR3 sequence (DNA): TGTGCCAGCAGCAGAGACCGTGGCGGGAATGAGCAGTTCTTC.

The chain carries TRBV19 and TRBJ2-1; 12 bases agree with TRBD2. Germline V gives CDR1 LNHDA, CDR2 SQIVND (reference sequence). The CDR3 is 17 residues long. J was trimmed by 7 bases and V by 5 bases; bases with no gene match: 12. The CDR3 sequence: CASSVPPTSGRRNEQFF. As DNA, the CDR3 is TGTGCCAGTAGTGTACCACCGACTAGCGGGAGAAGAAATGAGCAGTTCTTC.